These T cell receptor beta chains were read from a single sample in a study of blood T cells in healthy people across ages. Using its own MiXCR run on the 5' RACE reads, TCRdb lists one record per CDR3 protein. The data hold around 690,000 distinct CDR3 sequences, with around 54% observed a single time. Material: blood. These receptors were obtained from a man in his sixties in good health. Each CDR3 is given with its conserved first and last residue. A D gene is named only where the DNA matches it firmly. Clone size is given for some rows only: seen once, a few or many times, or a class if the clone is expanded.

NA	NA	TRBV18	13	TRBJ2-3	TGTGCCAGCTCACCATGGCCCACAGATACGCAGTATTTT	CASSPWPTDTQYF
TRBD1	NA	TRBV7-9	19	TRBJ2-4	TGTGCCAGCAGCTTATATCAGGGGGCGATTCTTCAAGCAAAAAACATTCAGTACTTC	CASSLYQGAILQAKNIQYF
NA	NA	TRBV20-1	14	TRBJ1-1	TGCAGTGCTTTGGTCCAGCCAATGAACACTGAAGCTTTCTTT	CSALVQPMNTEAFF
NA	NA	TRBV7-9	14	TRBJ1-5	TGTGCCAGCAGCCAGGAGGGGAGGAATCAGCCCCAGCATTTT	CASSQEGRNQPQHF
TRBD2	NA	TRBV20-1	16	TRBJ2-1	TGCAGTGCTACGGGTTCGCGGGGGGGCACCTACAATGAGCAGTTCTTC	CSATGSRGGTYNEQFF
TRBD1	NA	TRBV3-1	12	TRBJ2-7	TGTGCCAGCAGCCAAGGTGGGACAGGGCAGTACTTC	CASSQGGTGQYF
TRBD1	NA	TRBV15	15	TRBJ2-1	TGTGCCACCAGCAGAGGGGACAGAACCTACAATGAGCAGTTCTTC	CATSRGDRTYNEQFF
TRBD2	NA	TRBV20-1	15	TRBJ2-1	TGCAGTGCTAGACTAGCGGGGGGCCCACAAGAGACCCAGTTCTTC	CSARLAGGPQETQFF
NA	few	TRBV12-3/TRBV12-4	14	TRBJ1-1	TGTGCCAGCAGTTTAGGGACAGAGGAGGATGAAGCTTTCTTT	CASSLGTEEDEAFF
NA	few	TRBV10-3	12	TRBJ1-4	TGTGCCATCAGTGCCAAGAATGAAAAACTGTTTTTT	CAISAKNEKLFF
NA	NA	TRBV7-6	15	TRBJ2-1	TGTGCCAGCAGCTTAAACCAGGGATCCTACAATGAGCAGTTCTTC	CASSLNQGSYNEQFF
NA	once	TRBV4-1	14	TRBJ2-5	TGCGCCAGCAGCCAAGATTGGGGCGTTTCGGCCCAGTACTTC	CASSQDWGVSAQYF
NA	NA	TRBV6-1	13	TRBJ1-1	TGTGCCAGCAACATACGGGTGAACACTGAAGCTTTCTTT	CASNIRVNTEAFF
TRBD1	NA	TRBV6-6	14	TRBJ2-2	TGTGCCAGCAGTTGGGACAGGGGAACCGGGGAGCTGTTTTTT	CASSWDRGTGELFF
NA	once	TRBV4-1	18	TRBJ2-3	TGCGCCAGCAGCCAAGATTTCGGCGGCACGTTACTGGCAGATACGCAGTATTTT	CASSQDFGGTLLADTQYF
TRBD1	NA	TRBV12-3/TRBV12-4	16	TRBJ2-4	TGTGCCAGCGGGGACAGGGGGCGCGGAGCCAAAAACATTCAGTACTTC	CASGDRGRGAKNIQYF
TRBD1	once	TRBV5-1	14	TRBJ2-3	TGCGCCAGCAGCCCCGAGGGGGCCACAGACACGCAGTATTTT	CASSPEGATDTQYF
NA	few	TRBV27	13	TRBJ2-1	TGTGCCAGCAGTCCCCAGATCGGCAATGAGCAGTTCTTC	CASSPQIGNEQFF
NA	few	TRBV29-1	14	TRBJ2-5	TGCAGCGTTGAAGATTATAGGGGGTCTGGGGAGCAGTACTTC	CSVEDYRGSGEQYF
TRBD1	NA	TRBV25-1	15	TRBJ2-3	TGTGCCAGCAGTCGTCCCGGGACAGGGTATCATACGCAGTATTTT	CASSRPGTGYHTQYF
TRBD2	NA	TRBV10-3	15	TRBJ2-7	TGTGCCATCAGTGAGGCGTTCGGCGGGGGGTTCGAGCAGTACTTC	CAISEAFGGGFEQYF
NA	NA	TRBV20-1	13	TRBJ2-5	TGCAGCGCCTACGAAGGGAACCAAGAGACCCAGTACTTC	CSAYEGNQETQYF
TRBD1	NA	TRBV7-6	16	TRBJ2-7	TGTGCCAGCAGCTGGCGGGTTGGGACAGGGGTCGACGAGCAGTACTTC	CASSWRVGTGVDEQYF
TRBD1	NA	TRBV29-1	17	TRBJ2-7	TGCAGCCCCATCCTCAGGACAGGGGGTAAACAGTCCTACGAGCAGTACTTC	CSPILRTGGKQSYEQYF
NA	few	TRBV3-1	13	TRBJ1-5	TGTGCCAGCAGCCAGGGGGCCGATCAGCCCCAGCATTTT	CASSQGADQPQHF
TRBD1	NA	TRBV29-1	15	TRBJ1-4	TGCAGCGTGGTGCTACAGGGGTTACCTAATGAAAAACTGTTTTTT	CSVVLQGLPNEKLFF
NA	NA	TRBV6-5	15	TRBJ1-1	TGTGCCAGCAGTTACTCGGGGGTTCTTGGAACTGAAGCTTTCTTT	CASSYSGVLGTEAFF
TRBD1	NA	TRBV7-9	16	TRBJ2-5	TGTGCCAGCAGCTTACCATACAGGACAGGGAGGGAGACCCAGTACTTC	CASSLPYRTGRETQYF
TRBD1	once	TRBV9	15	TRBJ1-1	TGTGCCAGCAGCTCTTTGACAGGGATGGGCACTGAAGCTTTCTTT	CASSSLTGMGTEAFF
NA	few	TRBV3-1	15	TRBJ1-2	TGTGCCAGCAGCCAAGTGGCCGGGACAACTGGTGGCTACACCTTC	CASSQVAGTTGGYTF
TRBD1	few	TRBV20-1	15	TRBJ2-7	TGCAGTGCTAGCCTCATGGGACAGGGGTACTACGAGCAGTACTTC	CSASLMGQGYYEQYF
NA	few	TRBV21-1	17	TRBJ2-1	TGTGCCAGCAGCAGAAGGGGAGGGCACAGATTCTACAATGAGCAGTTCTTC	CASSRRGGHRFYNEQFF
TRBD2	NA	TRBV11-3	16	TRBJ2-1	TGTGCCAGCAGCCGCGGATTGAGCGGGGGGCGCAATGAGCAGTTCTTC	CASSRGLSGGRNEQFF
TRBD2	NA	TRBV24-1	14	TRBJ2-3	TGTGCCACCAGGCGGGGGGGCTATGCAGATACGCAGTATTTT	CATRRGGYADTQYF
TRBD1	NA	TRBV20-1	17	TRBJ2-6	TGCAGTGCTAGAACCGGACAGGGGGCGCCTGGGGCCAACGTCCTGACTTTC	CSARTGQGAPGANVLTF
TRBD1	NA	TRBV12-5	13	TRBJ2-7	TGTGCTAGTGGTCCGGACAGGGTGGGGGAGCAGTACTTC	CASGPDRVGEQYF
NA	NA	TRBV12-5	14	TRBJ2-3	TGTGCTAGTGGTTCCTCGTCTCGGGAAGATACGCAGTATTTT	CASGSSSREDTQYF
TRBD1	few	TRBV13	15	TRBJ1-1	TGTGCCAGCAGCCGACAGGGGGCTGGAGACACTGAAGCTTTCTTT	CASSRQGAGDTEAFF
TRBD1	few	TRBV20-1	14	TRBJ2-3	TGCAGTGCCCTATTGGACAGGGGACGGGATACGCAGTATTTT	CSALLDRGRDTQYF
NA	NA	TRBV28	10	TRBJ2-1	TGTGCCAGCGCCAGGGTAGAGCAGTTCTTC	CASARVEQFF
NA	few	TRBV10-3	14	TRBJ2-5	TGTGCCATCAGTGCTAGCGCCGACCAAGAGACCCAGTACTTC	CAISASADQETQYF
NA	few	TRBV5-1	14	TRBJ1-6	TGCGCCAGCAGCTTGGACGGATCCAATTCACCCCTCCACTTT	CASSLDGSNSPLHF
NA	NA	TRBV7-2	13	TRBJ2-6	TGTGCTGAGGGGTTGACTGGGGCCAACGTCCTGACTTTC	CAEGLTGANVLTF
NA	NA	TRBV12-3/TRBV12-4	15	TRBJ2-7	TGTGCCAGCAGTTCGGGACGGGGGAGCTCCTACGAGCAGTACTTC	CASSSGRGSSYEQYF
TRBD2	NA	TRBV11-2	19	TRBJ2-4	TGTGCCAGCAGCTTGGGGCCCTACGCTACTAGCGGGGGGGATGACATTCAGTACTTC	CASSLGPYATSGGDDIQYF
TRBD2	NA	TRBV4-1	19	TRBJ2-5	TGCGCCAGCAGCCAAGGGGCCCTTGGACTAGCGGGGTCGGGAGAGACCCAGTACTTC	CASSQGALGLAGSGETQYF
NA	NA	TRBV12-3/TRBV12-4	13	TRBJ2-3	TGTGCCAGCAGTTTCGGGGGGCACGAAACGCAGTATTTT	CASSFGGHETQYF
TRBD1	NA	TRBV29-1	12	TRBJ1-1	TGCAGCGCCGAGACAGGGACTTTTGAAGCTTTCTTT	CSAETGTFEAFF
NA	NA	TRBV20-1	11	TRBJ2-7	TGCAGTGCTAGAGCCCTGGGCGAGCAGTACTTC	CSARALGEQYF
NA	NA	TRBV6-6	14	TRBJ1-5	TGTGCCAGCAGCCACCTCGGGGGGCGTCAGCCCCAGCATTTT	CASSHLGGRQPQHF
NA	NA	TRBV29-1	13	TRBJ1-1	TGCAGCGCCAAACCCGGGGGGGACACTGAAGCTTTCTTT	CSAKPGGDTEAFF
TRBD1	many	TRBV20-1	15	TRBJ1-2	TGCAGTGCTAGCGGGGCCCAGGACAGGGGCTATGGCTACACCTTC	CSASGAQDRGYGYTF
NA	NA	TRBV5-1	18	TRBJ2-6	TGCGCCAGCAGCGTGGAGGGGGCCTTCTTCTCTGGGGCCAACGTCCTGACTTTC	CASSVEGAFFSGANVLTF
TRBD1	once	TRBV20-1	15	TRBJ1-5	TGCAGTGCTCGAAGACAGGGGGGTAGCAATCAGCCCCAGCATTTT	CSARRQGGSNQPQHF
NA	NA	TRBV20-1	13	TRBJ2-5	TGCAGTGCTAGCCTAGAGTTCCGAGAGACCCAGTACTTC	CSASLEFRETQYF